This T cell receptor (beta chain) was observed in a study of T cells in Graves' hyperthyroidism and ophthalmopathy. About the study: Before treatment of any kind, peripheral blood was taken at initial diagnosis.

Amplification of TCR beta CDR3 regions was performed using RNA transcripts as template. HTBI primers were used for first-round RT-PCR of the TCR CDR3. Each CDR3 protein gets one entry after TCRdb re-called the multiplex PCR reads with MiXCR. The table includes 160,000 or so distinct CDR3 sequences, just under 9.5% detected once. The study's findings and limits: Researchers found most expanded thyroid clonotypes above 0.001 in blood as well.

This clonotype turned up a few times. Its antigen is as yet unknown. Diagnoses rested on clinical symptoms, serum thyroxine and TRAb, thyroid ultrasound and orbital computed tomography. Germline assignment: CDR1 SGHRS and CDR2 YFSETQ. The ends were cut back, 0 bases at V and 1 base at J, with 8 bases in the middle. The CDR3 extends over 15 amino acids. Source material: blood. The receptor's source is a woman younger than 30 with Graves' hyperthyroidism that later progressed to Graves' ophthalmopathy. V is TRBV5-1 and J is TRBJ1-5; D is ambiguous. The CDR3 sequence is CASSLEGDSNQPQHF. The DNA of the CDR3 is TGCGCCAGCAGCTTGGAGGGTGACAGCAATCAGCCCCAGCATTTT. The full variable domain, completed using reference TRBV5-1 and TRBJ1-5, is KAGVTQTPRYLIKTRGQQVTLSCSPISGHRSVSWYQQTPGQGLQFLFEYFSETQRNKGNFPGRFSGRQFSNSRSEMNVSTLELGDSALYLCASSLEGDSNQPQHFGDGTRLSIL.